This is a list of T cell receptor beta chains from one sample in a study of patients and donors after allogeneic stem cell transplantation. TCRdb itself ran the RT-PCR reads through MiXCR, one entry per CDR3 protein. Among about a million distinct CDR3 sequences listed, more than 15% were seen once. The sequencing input was blood, either unsorted or a sorted T cell fraction (not recorded which). The origin of the receptors is a human donor who was either an allogeneic HSCT recipient or a stem cell or donor lymphocyte infusion donor (not recorded which). It is not recorded whose cells these are; they may come from a transplant donor. CDR3s leave out the opening cysteine and the closing phenylalanine or tryptophan. Fields, in order: clone size, J gene, V gene, CDR3 protein. Clone sizes are given selectively: once, few, many, or a class where the clone is expanded.

clone_size: few; j_call: TRBJ2-3; v_call: TRBV7-6; cdr3_aa: ASSQHTDTQY
clone_size: many; j_call: TRBJ2-1; v_call: TRBV20-1; cdr3_aa: SARSHRRGQGGYNEQF
clone_size: few; j_call: TRBJ2-1; v_call: TRBV12-3/TRBV12-4; cdr3_aa: ASSSGLGLGNEQF
clone_size: .; j_call: TRBJ1-1; v_call: TRBV6-5; cdr3_aa: ASSYTGGRDEAF
clone_size: .; j_call: TRBJ1-6; v_call: TRBV10-3; cdr3_aa: AIRGYQGGDSPLH
clone_size: many; j_call: TRBJ1-1; v_call: TRBV29-1; cdr3_aa: SVGQGAMNTEAF
clone_size: .; j_call: TRBJ1-3; v_call: TRBV20-1; cdr3_aa: SASAGGGVSGNTIY
clone_size: .; j_call: TRBJ2-1; v_call: TRBV12-5; cdr3_aa: ASGPSRALRNEQF
clone_size: few; j_call: TRBJ2-5; v_call: TRBV5-1; cdr3_aa: ASSLPQGKETQY
clone_size: few; j_call: TRBJ1-1; v_call: TRBV20-1; cdr3_aa: SARDLTGTLRNTEAF
clone_size: few; j_call: TRBJ1-2; v_call: TRBV10-3; cdr3_aa: AAVPGGTDGYT
clone_size: .; j_call: TRBJ2-6; v_call: TRBV24-1; cdr3_aa: ATSERRGPGANVLT
clone_size: .; j_call: TRBJ1-2; v_call: TRBV3-1; cdr3_aa: ASSQMRQGNYGYT
clone_size: .; j_call: TRBJ2-3; v_call: TRBV20-1; cdr3_aa: SAGRLARDKDTQY
clone_size: .; j_call: TRBJ1-6; v_call: TRBV6-1; cdr3_aa: ASRNRGLKSPLH
clone_size: few; j_call: TRBJ1-2; v_call: TRBV6-2/TRBV6-3; cdr3_aa: ATCGLRDSYGYT
clone_size: once; j_call: TRBJ2-1; v_call: TRBV7-2; cdr3_aa: ASSLTSGRATEQF
clone_size: .; j_call: TRBJ2-7; v_call: TRBV7-2; cdr3_aa: ASSLGQERYEQY
clone_size: .; j_call: TRBJ1-1; v_call: TRBV18; cdr3_aa: ASSPTGLDEAF
clone_size: few; j_call: TRBJ1-2; v_call: TRBV9; cdr3_aa: ASSPDSNRYGYT
clone_size: few; j_call: TRBJ2-7; v_call: TRBV20-1; cdr3_aa: SALLAGLSYEQY
clone_size: .; j_call: TRBJ2-2; v_call: TRBV15; cdr3_aa: ATSSPTGELF
clone_size: few; j_call: TRBJ2-1; v_call: TRBV3-1; cdr3_aa: ASSATGNPLCDNEQF
clone_size: .; j_call: TRBJ1-3; v_call: TRBV6-2/TRBV6-3; cdr3_aa: ASQGRMLNTIY
clone_size: .; j_call: TRBJ2-6; v_call: TRBV12-3/TRBV12-4; cdr3_aa: ASSPAWGGFGANVLT
clone_size: .; j_call: TRBJ1-2; v_call: TRBV5-1; cdr3_aa: ASSLWGQDYGYT
clone_size: many; j_call: TRBJ2-5; v_call: TRBV7-9; cdr3_aa: ASSLGTGNQETQY
clone_size: few; j_call: TRBJ2-4; v_call: TRBV30; cdr3_aa: AWSMAAQNIQY
clone_size: .; j_call: TRBJ2-3; v_call: TRBV6-5; cdr3_aa: ASSYRVAGGTTDTQY
clone_size: .; j_call: TRBJ1-2; v_call: TRBV29-1; cdr3_aa: SVDGRENYGYT
clone_size: .; j_call: TRBJ2-6; v_call: TRBV2; cdr3_aa: ASRLRFSGANVLT
clone_size: .; j_call: TRBJ2-4; v_call: TRBV5-1; cdr3_aa: ASSFLDKNIQY
clone_size: .; j_call: TRBJ1-5; v_call: TRBV6-1; cdr3_aa: ASSHKQGGYNQPQH
clone_size: few; j_call: TRBJ2-1; v_call: TRBV5-5; cdr3_aa: ASSFLLATYNEQF
clone_size: .; j_call: TRBJ2-2; v_call: TRBV7-3; cdr3_aa: ASSGQFDGELF
clone_size: few; j_call: TRBJ1-6; v_call: TRBV6-1; cdr3_aa: ASSLSRRGNSPLH
clone_size: .; j_call: TRBJ2-5; v_call: TRBV3-1; cdr3_aa: ASSQDLRGGQETQY
clone_size: few; j_call: TRBJ1-5; v_call: TRBV2; cdr3_aa: ASSARSHPGGNQPQH
clone_size: few; j_call: TRBJ2-2; v_call: TRBV7-9; cdr3_aa: ASSFGTTTGELF
clone_size: few; j_call: TRBJ1-2; v_call: TRBV12-3/TRBV12-4; cdr3_aa: ASTTGQSGYT
clone_size: few; j_call: TRBJ2-7; v_call: TRBV9; cdr3_aa: ASSVAAGGVKDEQY
clone_size: .; j_call: TRBJ2-3; v_call: TRBV9; cdr3_aa: ASSVATGGLGDTQY
clone_size: many; j_call: TRBJ1-3; v_call: TRBV12-3/TRBV12-4; cdr3_aa: ASRGRNTIY
clone_size: few; j_call: TRBJ2-3; v_call: TRBV29-1; cdr3_aa: SVEGRKGVY
clone_size: few; j_call: TRBJ2-3; v_call: TRBV7-2; cdr3_aa: ASSLAAQGAETDTQY
clone_size: few; j_call: TRBJ1-1; v_call: TRBV20-1; cdr3_aa: SARVGLSNTEAF
clone_size: few; j_call: TRBJ2-2; v_call: TRBV6-1; cdr3_aa: ASKPWDKTTGELF
clone_size: .; j_call: TRBJ2-3; v_call: TRBV20-1; cdr3_aa: SASALAGGTDTQY
clone_size: few; j_call: TRBJ2-3; v_call: TRBV4-2; cdr3_aa: ASSPTAGARASTDTQY
clone_size: .; j_call: TRBJ2-3; v_call: TRBV24-1; cdr3_aa: ATSDNRDRGDTQY
clone_size: few; j_call: TRBJ1-5; v_call: TRBV24-1; cdr3_aa: ATSVGGDGNQPQH